This T cell receptor beta chain derives from a study of CD8 T cells in Susac syndrome. Study-wide context: Intravenous immunoglobulin alone or corticosteroids were being given to patients with Susac syndrome at blood draw, unless they were therapy-naive.

Random hexamers were used to reverse transcribe an amount of about 0.45 to 1 ug RNA. TCRdb used MiXCR to reprocess the immunoSEQ multiplex PCR reads, holding one entry per CDR3 protein. The profile covers under 200,000 distinct CDR3 sequences, with approximately 95% appearing a single time and roughly 0.098% taken by the ten largest. Study-level findings and limits: Expansion of clones was not seen in the CD4+ T cell repertoires of Susac syndrome.

As for this clonotype: Its target is not known.

Trimming removed 1 base at V and 5 bases at J, with 4 bases between. The CDR3 length is 12 residues. Germline V lookup: CDR1 LGHDT, CDR2 YNNKEL (reference sequence). V is TRBV3-1 and J is TRBJ2-3; no clear D gene. Sequences were obtained from CD4+ T cells from PBMCs. The receptor's source is a human donor with Susac syndrome. CDR3 sequence: CASSQALDTQYF. CDR3 sequence (DNA): TGTGCCAGCAGCCAAGCCCTAGATACGCAGTATTTT.